Sequencing of this TCR beta chain was carried out in a study of cytomegalovirus exposure and HLA in healthy donors. Study-wide context: The 120 validation repertoires matched the 666 first-cohort repertoires in platform, a later analysis reported.

In the case of this clone: Its target is unknown.

The study, taken as a whole, reports: Reportedly, diagnosis of cytomegalovirus status by the classifier showed high specificity and sensitivity. The listing of 150 to 200 TCR beta chains classed them as cytomegalovirus-associated.

The data were produced by immunoSEQ multiplex PCR, yet TCRdb's version contains in-frame clones alone and is incomplete. The sample has around 250,000 clones, around 87% seen once. The CDR3 covers 17 residues. CDR1 is MGHRA, CDR2 YSYEKL, per germline. J was trimmed by 7 bases and V by 3 bases; bases with no gene match: 15. This TCR came from a woman aged 18-29 years in good health and CMV-seronegative. The sequenced sample consisted of PBMCs. The gene calls are TRBV4-1 and TRBJ2-1; 7 nucleotides agree with TRBD2. In DNA form, the CDR3 reads TGCGCCAGCAGCCACCCGGAGGGGCGGGGGACCGGTAATGAGCAGTTCTTC. Translated, it gives CASSHPEGRGTGNEQFF.